These T cell receptor beta chains were read from a single sample in a study of cytomegalovirus exposure and HLA in healthy donors. Measured with immunoSEQ multiplex PCR; TCRdb has only the in-frame clones, and not every one. Here the sample spans 180,000 or so clones, 75% to 85% being singletons. Input material: PBMCs. The receptors come from a woman under 40 in good health and CMV-seropositive. CDR3s include the opening cysteine and the closing phenylalanine or tryptophan. Each record gives: J gene, V gene, D gene, clone size, CDR3 protein, CDR3 DNA. The D gene is left open where the match is weak. Expanded clones get a size class; other rows say once, few or many, or leave the size out.

J gene: TRBJ1-3
V gene: TRBV29-1
D gene: -
clone size: once
CDR3 protein: CSVGGRRPSGNTIYF
CDR3 DNA: TGCAGCGTTGGGGGCAGAAGACCCTCTGGAAACACCATATATTTT

J gene: TRBJ1-1
V gene: TRBV11-2
D gene: -
clone size: -
CDR3 protein: CASSPYIGGNTEAFF
CDR3 DNA: TGTGCCAGCAGCCCGTACATCGGGGGGAACACTGAAGCTTTCTTT

J gene: TRBJ1-3
V gene: TRBV7-9
D gene: -
clone size: -
CDR3 protein: CASSLEMEILRNTIYF
CDR3 DNA: TGTGCCAGCAGCTTAGAGATGGAGATCCTGCGAAACACCATATATTTT

J gene: TRBJ1-2
V gene: TRBV30
D gene: -
clone size: -
CDR3 protein: CAWSVSGVPYGYTF
CDR3 DNA: TGTGCCTGGAGTGTCTCAGGGGTTCCCTATGGCTACACCTTC

J gene: TRBJ2-5
V gene: TRBV9
D gene: TRBD2
clone size: -
CDR3 protein: CASSVLTGGSLYQETQYF
CDR3 DNA: TGTGCCAGCAGCGTATTAACGGGGGGTTCATTGTACCAAGAGACCCAGTACTTC

J gene: TRBJ2-3
V gene: TRBV27
D gene: TRBD1
clone size: once
CDR3 protein: CASSLSGQGTDTQYF
CDR3 DNA: TGTGCCAGCAGTTTATCGGGACAGGGCACAGATACGCAGTATTTT

J gene: TRBJ2-2
V gene: TRBV10-3
D gene: -
clone size: -
CDR3 protein: CAISEPTGTHTNTGELFF
CDR3 DNA: TGTGCCATCAGTGAACCTACCGGGACACACACGAACACCGGGGAGCTGTTTTTT

J gene: TRBJ2-7
V gene: TRBV7-2
D gene: -
clone size: once
CDR3 protein: CASSPSAGIYEQYF
CDR3 DNA: TGTGCCAGCAGCCCCTCGGCGGGGATCTACGAGCAGTACTTC

J gene: TRBJ2-5
V gene: TRBV9
D gene: TRBD1
clone size: -
CDR3 protein: CASSVTGGRETQYF
CDR3 DNA: TGTGCCAGCAGCGTCACAGGGGGCCGGGAGACCCAGTACTTC

J gene: TRBJ1-1
V gene: TRBV13
D gene: TRBD1
clone size: -
CDR3 protein: CASSGRPDRMPEAFF
CDR3 DNA: TGTGCCAGCAGCGGCCGCCCGGACAGGATGCCTGAAGCTTTCTTT

J gene: TRBJ2-3
V gene: TRBV5-6
D gene: -
clone size: -
CDR3 protein: CASSLGGGGRADTQYF
CDR3 DNA: TGTGCCAGCAGCTTGGGTGGGGGGGGGCGCGCAGATACGCAGTATTTT

J gene: TRBJ1-1
V gene: TRBV4-1
D gene: -
clone size: -
CDR3 protein: CASSQVPGQNTEAFF
CDR3 DNA: TGCGCCAGCAGCCAAGTACCGGGACAGAACACTGAAGCTTTCTTT

J gene: TRBJ1-5
V gene: TRBV4-3
D gene: -
clone size: -
CDR3 protein: CASSQGRSNQPQHF
CDR3 DNA: TGCGCCAGCAGCCAGGGCAGGAGCAATCAGCCCCAGCATTTT

J gene: TRBJ1-1
V gene: TRBV10-2
D gene: -
clone size: -
CDR3 protein: CASSRGQNTEAFF
CDR3 DNA: TGCGCCAGCAGTAGGGGACAGAACACTGAAGCTTTCTTT

J gene: TRBJ1-4
V gene: TRBV9
D gene: TRBD1
clone size: -
CDR3 protein: CASSLGQGNEKLFF
CDR3 DNA: TGTGCCAGCAGCCTGGGACAGGGGAATGAAAAACTGTTTTTT

J gene: TRBJ2-1
V gene: TRBV11-2
D gene: -
clone size: -
CDR3 protein: CASSLALSYNEQFF
CDR3 DNA: TGTGCCAGCAGCTTAGCCCTGAGCTACAATGAGCAGTTCTTC

J gene: TRBJ1-4
V gene: TRBV4-2
D gene: -
clone size: -
CDR3 protein: CASSQDKGVNEKLFF
CDR3 DNA: TGTGCCAGCAGCCAAGATAAGGGGGTTAATGAAAAACTGTTTTTT

J gene: TRBJ1-6
V gene: TRBV9
D gene: TRBD1
clone size: -
CDR3 protein: CASSVAPGQGGSPLHF
CDR3 DNA: TGTGCCAGCAGCGTAGCCCCGGGACAGGGGGGTTCACCCCTCCACTTT

J gene: TRBJ2-1
V gene: TRBV18
D gene: TRBD1
clone size: -
CDR3 protein: CASSPRDRTYNEQFF
CDR3 DNA: TGTGCCAGCTCACCTCGGGACAGGACCTACAATGAGCAGTTCTTC

J gene: TRBJ2-7
V gene: TRBV14
D gene: -
clone size: once
CDR3 protein: CASSQSAGPTYEQYF
CDR3 DNA: TGTGCCAGCAGCCAATCCGCGGGACCTACCTACGAGCAGTACTTC

J gene: TRBJ1-5
V gene: TRBV5-4
D gene: -
clone size: few
CDR3 protein: CASSQEAGYSNQPQHF
CDR3 DNA: TGTGCCAGCAGCCAAGAGGCAGGGTATAGCAATCAGCCCCAGCATTTT

J gene: TRBJ1-2
V gene: TRBV7-2
D gene: -
clone size: -
CDR3 protein: CASSLDRQDYGYTF
CDR3 DNA: TGTGCCAGCAGCCTTGACAGGCAAGACTATGGCTACACCTTC

J gene: TRBJ1-4
V gene: TRBV5-8
D gene: -
clone size: -
CDR3 protein: CASSAGLGEKLFF
CDR3 DNA: TGTGCCAGCAGCGCCGGACTGGGTGAAAAACTGTTTTTT

J gene: TRBJ1-1
V gene: TRBV29-1
D gene: -
clone size: -
CDR3 protein: CSVSGGTEAFF
CDR3 DNA: TGCAGCGTTTCCGGGGGCACTGAAGCTTTCTTT

J gene: TRBJ1-2
V gene: TRBV29-1
D gene: -
clone size: few
CDR3 protein: CSVVGGGYGYTF
CDR3 DNA: TGCAGCGTTGTAGGGGGTGGTTATGGCTACACCTTC

J gene: TRBJ2-6
V gene: TRBV4-1
D gene: -
clone size: -
CDR3 protein: CASSQDPGTGANVLTF
CDR3 DNA: TGCGCCAGCAGCCAAGATCCCGGGACTGGGGCCAACGTCCTGACTTTC

J gene: TRBJ2-7
V gene: TRBV5-1
D gene: TRBD1
clone size: -
CDR3 protein: CASSLSGGANEQYF
CDR3 DNA: TGCGCCAGCAGCTTGTCAGGGGGCGCGAACGAGCAGTACTTC

J gene: TRBJ2-3
V gene: TRBV7-2
D gene: TRBD2
clone size: -
CDR3 protein: CASSLVGGSDTQYF
CDR3 DNA: TGTGCCAGCAGCTTAGTGGGGGGGTCAGATACGCAGTATTTT

J gene: TRBJ2-4
V gene: TRBV9
D gene: -
clone size: -
CDR3 protein: CASSPHRGGAKNIQYF
CDR3 DNA: TGTGCCAGCAGCCCCCATAGAGGGGGAGCCAAAAACATTCAGTACTTC

J gene: TRBJ1-5
V gene: TRBV19
D gene: TRBD1
clone size: -
CDR3 protein: CASSRGGTRLRPQHF
CDR3 DNA: TGTGCCAGTAGTAGAGGGGGCACACGATTAAGGCCCCAGCATTTT

J gene: TRBJ1-4
V gene: TRBV6-1
D gene: TRBD1
clone size: -
CDR3 protein: CASRVQGAREKLFF
CDR3 DNA: TGTGCCAGCAGGGTACAGGGGGCGAGAGAAAAACTGTTTTTT

J gene: TRBJ1-6
V gene: TRBV19
D gene: -
clone size: -
CDR3 protein: CASSPKGRSSPLHF
CDR3 DNA: TGTGCCAGTAGTCCGAAGGGGAGGAGTTCACCCCTCCACTTT

J gene: TRBJ2-7
V gene: TRBV7-2
D gene: TRBD1
clone size: -
CDR3 protein: CASSPDRAYPRYEQYF
CDR3 DNA: TGTGCCAGCAGCCCGGACAGGGCCTACCCCCGCTACGAGCAGTACTTC

J gene: TRBJ2-1
V gene: TRBV27
D gene: TRBD2
clone size: -
CDR3 protein: CASSSLLAGGYNEQFF
CDR3 DNA: TGTGCCAGCAGTTCCTTACTAGCGGGGGGGTACAATGAGCAGTTCTTC

J gene: TRBJ2-7
V gene: TRBV9
D gene: TRBD1
clone size: -
CDR3 protein: CASSVDPGQGGYEQYF
CDR3 DNA: TGTGCCAGCAGCGTAGACCCGGGACAGGGGGGCTACGAGCAGTACTTC

J gene: TRBJ2-4
V gene: TRBV9
D gene: -
clone size: once
CDR3 protein: CASSVGGTKNIQYF
CDR3 DNA: TGTGCCAGCAGCGTTGGCGGGACCAAAAACATTCAGTACTTC

J gene: TRBJ2-1
V gene: TRBV14
D gene: TRBD1
clone size: -
CDR3 protein: CASGESPGQGILGEQFF
CDR3 DNA: TGTGCCAGCGGAGAGTCGCCGGGACAGGGGATTCTCGGTGAGCAGTTCTTC

J gene: TRBJ1-5
V gene: TRBV12-5
D gene: -
clone size: once
CDR3 protein: CASGSREGRSNQPQHF
CDR3 DNA: TGTGCTAGTGGATCTCGGGAGGGGAGAAGCAATCAGCCCCAGCATTTT

J gene: TRBJ1-2
V gene: TRBV6-5
D gene: -
clone size: -
CDR3 protein: CASSYGKRVGGYTF
CDR3 DNA: TGTGCCAGCAGTTACGGGAAGAGGGTGGGTGGCTACACCTTC